This record looks at one T cell receptor beta chain sequence and its context. The source of the sample is a study of control samples from healthy donors and cancer patients. Deletions cut 5 bases from V and 6 bases from J, with 17 bases between. The CDR3 spans 15 residues. From germline, CDR1 is LNHDA and CDR2 SQIVND (reference sequence). Libraries were prepared by immunoSEQ multiplex PCR; TCRdb keeps only in-frame clonotypes and omits some of them. The sample has 65,000 to 100,000 clones, 75% to 95% seen once. The sequenced material came from blood. The J gene is TRBJ2-4, the V gene TRBV19; TRBD1 or TRBD2 may be the D gene (5 bases each). The receptor comes from a man aged 45-65 years in good health. The CDR3 region is CASSFREARGNIQYF. DNA for the CDR3: TGTGCCAGTAGTTTCCGGGAAGCAAGGGGAAACATTCAGTACTTC. The complete variable domain, with remaining parts taken from reference TRBV19 and TRBJ2-4, reads DGGITQSPKYLFRKEGQNVTLSCEQNLNHDAMYWYRQDPGQGLRLIYYSQIVNDFQKGDIAEGYSVSREKKESFPLTVTSAQKNPTAFYLCASSFREARGNIQYFGAGTRLSVL.